This entry features one TCR beta chain sequence. Deletions cut 5 bases from V and 5 bases from J, with 10 bases between. The CDR3 has 12 residues. Germline CDR1 is LNHDA and CDR2 is SQIVND (reference sequence). Original handling: By means of reference gene primer amplification, nucleated cell counts were estimated. The protocol was immunoSEQ multiplex PCR, while the TCRdb copy is restricted to in-frame clones and leaves out a portion. The V and J calls and clone size are taken from that table; D and trimming were inferred from the DNA. The top ten clones hold about an eighth of a sample with some 200,000 clones, roughly four fifths of them seen once. The source of the sample is a study of blood T cell repertoires in COVID-19. Study details: Samples came from the United States, Italy and Spain, spanning acute and convalescent COVID-19. From T cells, B-cell-depleted T cells, or PBMCs came the material, which was cDNA or gDNA.

The sample was peripheral blood. This clonotype was sampled from a woman between 40 and 50 years old with acute or convalescent COVID-19. The chain carries TRBV19 and TRBJ2-7, with D maybe TRBD2 (6 bases). CDR3 sequence reads: CASSSRGNEQYF. In DNA, the CDR3 is TGTGCCAGTAGTTCCCGCGGGAACGAGCAGTACTTC. The full variable domain, its missing parts supplied by reference TRBV19 and TRBJ2-7, is DGGITQSPKYLFRKEGQNVTLSCEQNLNHDAMYWYRQDPGQGLRLIYYSQIVNDFQKGDIAEGYSVSREKKESFPLTVTSAQKNPTAFYLCASSSRGNEQYFGPGTRLTVT.